This entry features one T cell receptor beta chain sequence. Authors' data handling: Estimation of nucleated cell counts relied on the amplification of reference gene primers. Data came from immunoSEQ multiplex PCR; TCRdb stores just in-frame clones and leaves some out. The DNA gave D and trimming, while V, J and clone size come from that table. The sample shows about 83,000 clones, roughly four fifths of them seen only once. This entry comes from a study of blood T cell repertoires in COVID-19. Background on the study: The United States, Italy and Spain were the sources of the acute and convalescent COVID-19 samples.

The CDR3 sequence is 13 residues long. The TCR comes from a woman older than 75 with active or convalescent COVID-19. The rearrangement uses TRBV21-1 and TRBJ1-2; the table's D call of TRBD1 was not tested on the DNA. TRBV21-1 is a pseudogene. The specimen was peripheral blood. The CDR3 coding sequence is TGTGCCCCACGGGACACCGCTAACTATGGCTACACCTTC. Amino acids: CAPRDTANYGYTF.